The clone carrying this T cell receptor beta chain was recorded at least ten times. The entry originates in a study of molecular identifiers for immune sequencing clone quantification. TCRdb analysed the PCR reads with MiXCR anew, one entry per CDR3 protein. Altogether some 88,000 distinct CDR3 sequences are present, around 20% being singletons, with the ten largest covering more than 1%. This CDR3 is built from 14 residues. V lost 2 bases and J lost 6, with 10 bases in between. Germline CDR1 reads MDHEN; CDR2 reads SYDVKM. The sample comprised naive CD8+ T cells from blood, with Jurkat cell RNA spiked in. Subset: FACS-sorted CD8+CD4-CCR7+CD45RA+ naive T cells. The chain uses TRBV28 and TRBJ2-2; D possibly corresponds to TRBD2 (6 bases). The clonotype was recovered from a human donor in good health. Some libraries in this study had Jurkat cell RNA spiked in. The DNA for the CDR3 is TGTGCCAGCAGTTTAGGCGGCGGGGCCGGGGAGCTGTTTTTT. It encodes CASSLGGGAGELFF.